Listed here is a single T cell receptor (beta chain). Antigen unknown. This entry comes from a study of shared clonotypes between healthy human individuals. The wider study: The donor group consisted of a couple of women and a few men, aged 18 to 49. General study findings and limits: Lower generation probabilities were found for non-shared clonotypes than for those shared by all four donors.

Produced via immunoSEQ multiplex PCR; TCRdb's table is partial and in-frame only. The profile shows approximately 2,000,000 clones, 93% of them singletons. The germline V gene has CDR1 SEHNR and CDR2 FQNEAQ (reference sequence). V lost 5 bases, J lost 10 bases, and 13 bases stayed unmatched. This CDR3 is built from 15 residues. Naive CD8 cells were CD45RO-negative, positively selected for CCR7, excluding terminally differentiated effector memory CD45RA+ cells. Sequenced material: naive CD8+ T cells from PBMCs. This receptor was obtained from a man younger than 30 in good health. Some clones in this sample may be carry-over from other donors' samples. The chain carries TRBV7-9 and TRBJ2-1; 8 nucleotides align to TRBD1. The CDR3 sequence is CASSTPQQGALEQFF. CDR3 sequence (DNA): TGTGCCAGCAGCACCCCCCAGCAGGGGGCATTAGAGCAGTTCTTC.